The rows below give T cell receptor beta chains drawn from one sample of a study of human thymus T cells. Data came from immunoSEQ multiplex PCR; TCRdb stores just in-frame clones and leaves some out. This table holds about 78,000 clones, approximately 96% found once. The sequenced material came from thymus tissue. These receptors originate from a boy less than two years old with a congenital heart defect but otherwise immunologically healthy. Both conserved end residues are part of each CDR3. The D gene is left open where the match is weak. The size of a clone is reported for some rows only, either as once, few or many, or as a class for expanded clones.

>NA|TRBJ1-1|TRBV10-1|NA
TGCGCCAGCATTGAAGGGCCGGGGGCGATATATGGCCCTGAAGCTTTCTTT
CASIEGPGAIYGPEAFF
>NA|TRBJ1-2|TRBV7-2|NA
TGTGCCAGCAGCTTCCAGCCAGCTAACTATGGCTACACCTTC
CASSFQPANYGYTF
>NA|TRBJ2-7|TRBV9|TRBD1
TGTGCCAGCAGCGGACAGGGCGGGGAGCAGTACTTC
CASSGQGGEQYF
>once|TRBJ1-5|TRBV6-4|NA
TGTGCCAGCAGTCGGTATCTCGGGTACAATCAGCCCCAGCATTTT
CASSRYLGYNQPQHF
>NA|TRBJ2-4|TRBV5-1|NA
TGCGCCAGCAGCTTGACAGGAGCCAAAAACATTCAGTACTTC
CASSLTGAKNIQYF
>NA|TRBJ2-7|TRBV4-2|NA
TGTGCCAGCAGCCAAGGGGCAGGAATTCCCTACGAGCAGTACTTC
CASSQGAGIPYEQYF
>NA|TRBJ2-7|TRBV27|NA
TGTGCCAGCAGTTCGTCAGGGGACGAGCAGTACTTC
CASSSSGDEQYF
>NA|TRBJ1-3|TRBV19|NA
TGTGCCAGTGGGCAATACTGGGGGTCTTCGGAAACTGGAAACACCATATATTTT
CASGQYWGSSETGNTIYF
>NA|TRBJ2-6|TRBV5-1|TRBD1
TGCGCCAGCAGCTTGCTGACAGGGCCCCCCGACTCTGGGGCCAACGTCCTGACTTTC
CASSLLTGPPDSGANVLTF
>NA|TRBJ2-3|TRBV7-6|NA
TGTGCCAGCAGCTTAGGGTCTACGCAGTATTTT
CASSLGSTQYF
>NA|TRBJ2-7|TRBV12-5|NA
TGTGCTAGTGGTTTGGTCCCCCTGGGGGGCGAGCAGTACTTC
CASGLVPLGGEQYF
>NA|TRBJ1-1|TRBV7-9|TRBD1
TGTGCCAGCAGCTTAGGTCCCGGGACAGGGAGGACTGAAGCTTTCTTT
CASSLGPGTGRTEAFF
>NA|TRBJ2-6|TRBV10-3|NA
TGTGCCATCAGTGAGGGAAACCTCTCTGGGGCCAACGTCCTGACTTTC
CAISEGNLSGANVLTF
>NA|TRBJ2-1|TRBV28|NA
TGTGCCACTCAGCAGCGGTTTTATACCTACAATGAGCAGTTCTTC
CATQQRFYTYNEQFF
>NA|TRBJ2-5|TRBV7-3|NA
TGTGCCAGCAGCTCCTACGGGGGAGCAGCAGAGACCCAGTACTTC
CASSSYGGAAETQYF
>NA|TRBJ1-6|TRBV7-3|NA
TGTGCCAGCAGCTTCCCAGAAGAGACCTATAATTCACCCCTCCACTTT
CASSFPEETYNSPLHF
>NA|TRBJ1-5|TRBV10-2|NA
TGCGCCAGCAGCGTGGGGTCCCCTAGCAATCAGCCCCAGCATTTT
CASSVGSPSNQPQHF
>once|TRBJ1-1|TRBV10-2|TRBD1
TGCGCCAGCAGTGCAGGACAGGGCGAAGCTTTCTTT
CASSAGQGEAFF
>NA|TRBJ1-1|TRBV9|NA
TGTGCCAGCAGCGACCCACACCTTGGGGTGGGAGGTATGAACACTGAAGCTTTCTTT
CASSDPHLGVGGMNTEAFF
>NA|TRBJ2-1|TRBV5-6|NA
TGTGCCAGCAGCTTGTATCGGTGGGCAGACTATGAGGTTGAGCAGTTCTTC
CASSLYRWADYEVEQFF
>NA|TRBJ2-1|TRBV4-2|TRBD2
TGTGCCAGCAGCCAAGATTCTGCGGGGGGCCCAGGTAATGAGCAGTTCTTC
CASSQDSAGGPGNEQFF
>NA|TRBJ2-5|TRBV6-1|TRBD1
TGTGCCAGCAGTGACCCGGGGGACAGGGCCCAAGAGACCCAGTACTTC
CASSDPGDRAQETQYF
>once|TRBJ2-7|TRBV5-1|TRBD2
TGCGCCAGCAGCTTGGTTTGGTCGCGGGAGTGCGAGCAGTACTTC
CASSLVWSRECEQYF
>NA|TRBJ2-2|TRBV28|TRBD2
TGTGCCAGCAGTTCATATCGAACCGGGACTAGCGGGAGAGGGGCGAACACCGGGGAGCTGTTTTTT
CASSSYRTGTSGRGANTGELFF
>NA|TRBJ2-7|TRBV7-2|NA
TGTGCCAGCAGCTTAGAGTGCTCGCCCTCCTACGAGCAGTACTTC
CASSLECSPSYEQYF
>once|TRBJ1-2|TRBV5-6|TRBD1
TGTGCCAGCAGCTTGGCCCGCCGCCCCAGGGGGATAAAGGATGGCTACACCTTC
CASSLARRPRGIKDGYTF
>NA|TRBJ2-3|TRBV4-2|TRBD2
TGTGCCAGCAGCCATCGGGGGGTTGGAACAGATACGCAGTATTTT
CASSHRGVGTDTQYF
>NA|TRBJ2-7|TRBV7-8|NA
TGTGCCAGCAGCTTATTAAGCGGTAGGGGCGAGCAGTACTTC
CASSLLSGRGEQYF
>NA|TRBJ2-7|TRBV27|TRBD1
TGTGCCAGCAGTAGCCGGGACGACAGGGGGCGCTCGGAAGAGCAGTACTTC
CASSSRDDRGRSEEQYF
>once|TRBJ2-7|TRBV4-2|TRBD1
TGTGCCAGCAGCCAGTTCCGGGACAGGGGCTACGAGCAGTACTTC
CASSQFRDRGYEQYF
>NA|TRBJ1-2|TRBV5-6|NA
TGTGCCAGCAGCTTGTCTAACTATGGCTACACCTTC
CASSLSNYGYTF
>NA|TRBJ2-7|TRBV7-9|NA
TGTGCCAGCAGCGCAAGAGTGGGCAACTCCTACGAGCAGTACTTC
CASSARVGNSYEQYF
>NA|TRBJ2-5|TRBV25-1|NA
TGTGCCAGCAGTGAATTATCCCTCTTAAGGGCTTCAGAGACCCAGTACTTC
CASSELSLLRASETQYF
>NA|TRBJ1-2|TRBV7-9|TRBD1
TGTGCCAGCAGCTTACCTCCTGGGACAGGGTATCATGGCTACACCTTC
CASSLPPGTGYHGYTF
>NA|TRBJ2-3|TRBV5-1|NA
TGCGCCAGCGGCGAGGGTGGGTCGGCAGATACGCAGTATTTT
CASGEGGSADTQYF
>once|TRBJ2-1|TRBV5-6|NA
TGTGCCAGCAGCTCCCTTAGGCTAGGCTCCTACAATGAGCAGTTCTTC
CASSSLRLGSYNEQFF
>NA|TRBJ2-5|TRBV27|TRBD2
TGTGCCAGCAGTAAAGCTAGCGGGACACAAGAGACCCAGTACTTC
CASSKASGTQETQYF
>NA|TRBJ1-3|TRBV27|NA
TGTGCCAGCAGTTTCGGAAGGGGATCAGGAAACACCATATATTTT
CASSFGRGSGNTIYF
>NA|TRBJ2-1|TRBV5-6|NA
TGTGCCAGCAGCCTCGGACAGAAGTGCAATGAGCAGTTCTTC
CASSLGQKCNEQFF
>NA|TRBJ1-6|TRBV30|NA
TGTGCCTGGAGTTCTGGCTCCTATAATTCACCCCTCCACTTT
CAWSSGSYNSPLHF